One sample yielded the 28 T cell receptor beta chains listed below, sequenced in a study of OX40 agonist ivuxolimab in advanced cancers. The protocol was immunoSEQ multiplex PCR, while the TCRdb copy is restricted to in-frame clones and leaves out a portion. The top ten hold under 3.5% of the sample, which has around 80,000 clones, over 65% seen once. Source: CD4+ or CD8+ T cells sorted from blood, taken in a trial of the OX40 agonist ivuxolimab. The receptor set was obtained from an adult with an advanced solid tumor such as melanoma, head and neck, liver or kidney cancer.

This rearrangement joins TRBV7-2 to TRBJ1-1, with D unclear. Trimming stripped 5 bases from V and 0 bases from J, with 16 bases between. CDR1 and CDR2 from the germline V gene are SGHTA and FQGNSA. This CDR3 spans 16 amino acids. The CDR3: CASSRSRAAVNTEAFF. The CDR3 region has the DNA TGTGCCAGCAGCCGGTCGAGGGCTGCAGTGAACACTGAAGCTTTCTTT.

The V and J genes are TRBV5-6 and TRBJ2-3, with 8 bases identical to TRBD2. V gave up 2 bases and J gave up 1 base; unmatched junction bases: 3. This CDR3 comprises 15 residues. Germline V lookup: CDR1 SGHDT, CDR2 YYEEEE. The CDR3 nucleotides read TGTGCCAGCAGCTTTCCGGGACTAGGCACAGATACGCAGTATTTT. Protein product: CASSFPGLGTDTQYF.

CDR3 sequence: CASVQGGADTQYF. The CDR3, as DNA: TGTGCCAGTGTTCAGGGAGGTGCAGATACGCAGTATTTT. This sequence joins TRBV19 and TRBJ2-3; possible D gene TRBD2, 6 bases. The CDR3 runs to 13 residues. V gave up 8 bases and J gave up 4 bases, with 13 bases separating them. CDR1 and CDR2 (germline): LNHDA, SQIVND (reference sequence). Full variable domain (remainder filled in from reference TRBV19 and TRBJ2-3): DGGITQSPKYLFRKEGQNVTLSCEQNLNHDAMYWYRQDPGQGLRLIYYSQIVNDFQKGDIAEGYSVSREKKESFPLTVTSAQKNPTAFYLCASVQGGADTQYFGPGTRLTVL.

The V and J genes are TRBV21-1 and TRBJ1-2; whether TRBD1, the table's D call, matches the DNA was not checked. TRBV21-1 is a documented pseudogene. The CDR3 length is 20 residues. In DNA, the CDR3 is TGTGCCAGCAGCAAAGTGAAACTCCAGGACAGGGTCGAGGTGGACTATGGCTACACCTTC. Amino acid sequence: CASSKVKLQDRVEVDYGYTF.

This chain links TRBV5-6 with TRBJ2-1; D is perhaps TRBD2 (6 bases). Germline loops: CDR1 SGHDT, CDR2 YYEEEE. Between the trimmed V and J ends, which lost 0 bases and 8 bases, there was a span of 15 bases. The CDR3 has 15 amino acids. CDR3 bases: TGTGCCAGCAGCTTGGGCGGGGTGACCCAAGATGAGCAGTTCTTC. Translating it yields CASSLGGVTQDEQFF. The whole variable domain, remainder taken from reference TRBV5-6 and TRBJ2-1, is DAGVTQSPTHLIKTRGQQVTLRCSPKSGHDTVSWYQQALGQGPQFIFQYYEEEERQRGNFPDRFSGHQFPNYSSELNVNALLLGDSALYLCASSLGGVTQDEQFFGPGTRLTVL.

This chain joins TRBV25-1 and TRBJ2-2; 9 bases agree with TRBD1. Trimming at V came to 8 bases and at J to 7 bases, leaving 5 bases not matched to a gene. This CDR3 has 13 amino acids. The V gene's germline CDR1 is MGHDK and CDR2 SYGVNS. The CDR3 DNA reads TGTGCCAGCGGAGACAGGGGGGTCGGGGAGCTGTTTTTT. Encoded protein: CASGDRGVGELFF.

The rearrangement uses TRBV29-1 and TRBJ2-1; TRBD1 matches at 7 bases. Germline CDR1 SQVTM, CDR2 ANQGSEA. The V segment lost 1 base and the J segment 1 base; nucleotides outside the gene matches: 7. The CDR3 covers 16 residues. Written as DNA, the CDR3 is TGCAGCGTTGAAGTTGGGACAGCTTGGTCCTACAATGAGCAGTTCTTC. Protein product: CSVEVGTAWSYNEQFF.

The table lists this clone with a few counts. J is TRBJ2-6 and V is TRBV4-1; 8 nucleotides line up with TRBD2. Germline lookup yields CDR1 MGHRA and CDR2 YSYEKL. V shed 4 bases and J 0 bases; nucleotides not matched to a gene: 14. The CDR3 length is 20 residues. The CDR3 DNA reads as TGCGCCAGCAGCCTTGAATGGAGCGGGGGTCCAAGCTCTGGGGCCAACGTCCTGACTTTC. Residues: CASSLEWSGGPSSGANVLTF.

The CDR3 is CASSEAGFGANVLTF. The CDR3, as DNA: TGTGCCAGCAGCGAGGCCGGGTTCGGGGCCAACGTCCTGACTTTC. This chain links TRBV2 with TRBJ2-6; D remains ambiguous. The germline V gene encodes CDR1 SNHLY and CDR2 FYNNEI. The CDR3 totals 15 residues. The ends were cut back, 6 bases at V and 4 bases at J, with 13 bases in the middle.

CDR3 sequence (DNA): TGCGCCAGCAGCCCAGACACAGATACGCAGTATTTT. This encodes CASSPDTDTQYF. V and J are TRBV10-1 and TRBJ2-3, with D unresolved. With 6 bases removed from V and 2 bases from J, the gap between germline ends came to 6 bases. Germline V gene lookup returns CDR1 WNHNN and CDR2 SYGVQD (reference sequence). This CDR3 contains 12 residues.

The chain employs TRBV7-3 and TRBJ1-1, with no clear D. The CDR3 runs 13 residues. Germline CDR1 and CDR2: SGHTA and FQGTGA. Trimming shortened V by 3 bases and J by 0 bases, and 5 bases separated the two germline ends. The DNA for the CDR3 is TGTGCCAGCAGCTTTAACATGAACACTGAAGCTTTCTTT. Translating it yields CASSFNMNTEAFF.

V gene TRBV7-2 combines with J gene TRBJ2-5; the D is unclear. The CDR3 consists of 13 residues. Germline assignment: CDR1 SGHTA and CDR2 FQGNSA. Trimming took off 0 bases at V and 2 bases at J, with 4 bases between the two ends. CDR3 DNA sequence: TGTGCCAGCAGCTTAGCCGAACAAGAGACCCAGTACTTC. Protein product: CASSLAEQETQYF. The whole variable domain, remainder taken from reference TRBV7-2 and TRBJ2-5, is GAGVSQSPSNKVTEKGKDVELRCDPISGHTALYWYRQSLGQGLEFLIYFQGNSAPDKSGLPSDRFSAERTGGSVSTLTIQRTQQEDSAVYLCASSLAEQETQYFGPGTRLLVL.

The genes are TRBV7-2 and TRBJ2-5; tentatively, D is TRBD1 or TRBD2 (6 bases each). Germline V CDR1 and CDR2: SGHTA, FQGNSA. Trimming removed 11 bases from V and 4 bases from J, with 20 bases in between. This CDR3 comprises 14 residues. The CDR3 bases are TGTGCCTCCTTGGAGGGGGGTTCCACAGAGACCCAGTACTTC. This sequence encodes CASLEGGSTETQYF.

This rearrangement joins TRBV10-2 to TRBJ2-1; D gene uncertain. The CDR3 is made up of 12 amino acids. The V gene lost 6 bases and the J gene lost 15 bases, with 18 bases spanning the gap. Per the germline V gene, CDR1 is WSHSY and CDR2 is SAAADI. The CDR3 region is CASRELGSSGFF. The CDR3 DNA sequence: TGCGCCAGCAGGGAACTCGGGTCCTCGGGGTTCTTC.

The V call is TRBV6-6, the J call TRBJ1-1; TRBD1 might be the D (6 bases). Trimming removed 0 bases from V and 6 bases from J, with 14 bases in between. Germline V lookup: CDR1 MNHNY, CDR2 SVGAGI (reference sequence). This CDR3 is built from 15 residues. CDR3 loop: CASSYSMGGASEAFF. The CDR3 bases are TGTGCCAGCAGTTACTCGATGGGGGGCGCCTCTGAAGCTTTCTTT.

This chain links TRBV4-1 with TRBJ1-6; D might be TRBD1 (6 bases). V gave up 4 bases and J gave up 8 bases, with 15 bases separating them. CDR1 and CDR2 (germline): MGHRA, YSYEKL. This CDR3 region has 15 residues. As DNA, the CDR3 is TGCGCCAGCAGCCCCAGACAGGAGTATCATTCACCCCTCCACTTT. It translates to CASSPRQEYHSPLHF.

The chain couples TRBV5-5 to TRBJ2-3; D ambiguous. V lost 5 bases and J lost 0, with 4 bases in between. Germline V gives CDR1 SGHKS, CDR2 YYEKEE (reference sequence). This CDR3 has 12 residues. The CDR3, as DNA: TGTGCCAGCAGGTTAAGCACAGATACGCAGTATTTT. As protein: CASRLSTDTQYF.

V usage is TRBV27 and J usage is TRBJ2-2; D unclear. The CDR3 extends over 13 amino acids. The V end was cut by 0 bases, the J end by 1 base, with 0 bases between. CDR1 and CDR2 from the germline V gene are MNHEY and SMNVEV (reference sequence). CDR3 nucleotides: TGTGCCAGCAGTTTATCGAACACCGGGGAGCTGTTTTTT. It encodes CASSLSNTGELFF.

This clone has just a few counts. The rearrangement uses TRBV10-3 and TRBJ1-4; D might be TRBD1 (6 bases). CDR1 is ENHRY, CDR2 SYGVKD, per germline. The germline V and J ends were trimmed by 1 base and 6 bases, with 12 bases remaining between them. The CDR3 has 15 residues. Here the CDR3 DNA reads TGTGCCATCAGTGAGTGGGGGGCAGGAGATGAAAAACTGTTTTTT. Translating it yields CAISEWGAGDEKLFF.

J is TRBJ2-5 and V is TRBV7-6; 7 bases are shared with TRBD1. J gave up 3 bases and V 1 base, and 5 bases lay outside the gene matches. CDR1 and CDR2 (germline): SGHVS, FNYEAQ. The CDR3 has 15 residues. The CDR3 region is CASSLEGAREETQYF. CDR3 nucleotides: TGTGCCAGCAGCTTAGAGGGGGCCCGGGAAGAGACCCAGTACTTC.

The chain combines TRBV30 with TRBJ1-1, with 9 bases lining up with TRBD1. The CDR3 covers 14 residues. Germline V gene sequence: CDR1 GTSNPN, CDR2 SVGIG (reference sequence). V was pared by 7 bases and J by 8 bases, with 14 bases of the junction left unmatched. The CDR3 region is CALYRTGEGIEAFF. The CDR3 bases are TGTGCCTTATACCGGACAGGGGAGGGGATCGAAGCTTTCTTT.

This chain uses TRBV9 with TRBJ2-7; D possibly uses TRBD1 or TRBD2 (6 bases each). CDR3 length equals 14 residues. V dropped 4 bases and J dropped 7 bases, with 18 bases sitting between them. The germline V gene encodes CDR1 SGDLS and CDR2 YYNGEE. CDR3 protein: CASSPQGGVQEQYF. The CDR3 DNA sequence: TGTGCCAGCAGCCCACAGGGAGGCGTCCAGGAGCAGTACTTC.

CDR3 loop: CAISEVVNTEAFF. The CDR3 DNA reads TGTGCCATCAGTGAGGTCGTGAACACTGAAGCTTTCTTT. The chain couples TRBV10-3 to TRBJ1-1, with D uncertain. Between the trimmed V and J ends, which lost 2 bases and 0 bases, there was a span of 4 bases. This CDR3 is built from 13 residues. From germline, CDR1 is ENHRY and CDR2 SYGVKD.

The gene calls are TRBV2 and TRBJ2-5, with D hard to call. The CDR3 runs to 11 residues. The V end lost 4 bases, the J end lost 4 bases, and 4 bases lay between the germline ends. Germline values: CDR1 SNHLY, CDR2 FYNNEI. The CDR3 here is CASSVVETQYF. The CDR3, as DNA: TGTGCCAGCAGTGTGGTAGAGACCCAGTACTTC.

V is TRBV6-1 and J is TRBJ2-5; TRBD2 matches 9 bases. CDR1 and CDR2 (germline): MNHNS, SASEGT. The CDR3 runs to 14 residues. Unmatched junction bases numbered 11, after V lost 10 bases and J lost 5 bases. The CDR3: CATSGGGAQETQYF. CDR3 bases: TGTGCCACCTCTGGCGGGGGGGCCCAGGAGACCCAGTACTTC.

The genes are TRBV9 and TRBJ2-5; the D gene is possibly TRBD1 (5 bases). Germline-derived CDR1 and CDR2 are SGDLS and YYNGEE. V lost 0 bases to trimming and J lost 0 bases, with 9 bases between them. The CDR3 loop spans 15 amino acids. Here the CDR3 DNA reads TGTGCCAGCAGCGTAGATCCAGGGAACCAAGAGACCCAGTACTTC. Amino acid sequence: CASSVDPGNQETQYF.

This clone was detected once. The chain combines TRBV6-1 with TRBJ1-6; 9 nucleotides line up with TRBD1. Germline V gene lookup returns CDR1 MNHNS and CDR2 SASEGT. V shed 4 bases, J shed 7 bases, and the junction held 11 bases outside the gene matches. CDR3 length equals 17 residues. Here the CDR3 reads CASSAPGTGLFNSPLHF. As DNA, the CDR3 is TGTGCCAGCAGTGCCCCCGGGACAGGGCTTTTCAATTCACCCCTCCACTTT.

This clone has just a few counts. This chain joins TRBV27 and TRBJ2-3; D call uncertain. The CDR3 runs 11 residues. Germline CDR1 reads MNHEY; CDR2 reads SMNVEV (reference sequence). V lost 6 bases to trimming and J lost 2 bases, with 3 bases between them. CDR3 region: CASRLTDTQYF. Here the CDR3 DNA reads TGTGCCAGCAGGCTCACAGATACGCAGTATTTT.